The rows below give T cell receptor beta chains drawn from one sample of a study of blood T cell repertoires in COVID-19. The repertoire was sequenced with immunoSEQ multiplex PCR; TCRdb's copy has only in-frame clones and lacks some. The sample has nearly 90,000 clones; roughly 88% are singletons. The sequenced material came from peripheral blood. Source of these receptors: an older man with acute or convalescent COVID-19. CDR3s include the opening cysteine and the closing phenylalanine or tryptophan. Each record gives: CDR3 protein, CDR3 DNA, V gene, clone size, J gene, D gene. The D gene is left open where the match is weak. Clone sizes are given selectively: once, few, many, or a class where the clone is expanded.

CASSPLANEKLFF TGTGCCAGCTCACCATTAGCAAATGAAAAACTGTTTTTT TRBV18 . TRBJ1-4 .
CAWSVGQGMGEKLFF TGTGCCTGGAGTGTAGGACAGGGGATGGGTGAAAAACTGTTTTTT TRBV30 . TRBJ1-4 TRBD1
CASSPQTQTGELFF TGTGCCAGCAGCCCCCAGACACAGACCGGGGAGCTGTTTTTT TRBV7-9 . TRBJ2-2 .
CASSDGTVPETQYF TGCGCCAGCAGCGATGGAACAGTGCCGGAGACCCAGTACTTC TRBV5-1 . TRBJ2-5 .
CASSVDTGKDTQYF TGTGCCAGCAGCGTCGACACAGGGAAAGATACGCAGTATTTT TRBV9 few TRBJ2-3 .
CASSQGQGRTNEKLFF TGTGCCAGCAGCCAAGGACAGGGGAGGACTAATGAAAAACTGTTTTTT TRBV5-6 . TRBJ1-4 TRBD1
CASSQFQAYGYTF TGCGCCAGCAGCCAATTTCAGGCCTATGGCTACACCTTC TRBV4-1 . TRBJ1-2 .
CASSSTARQETQYF TGTGCCAGCAGTTCCACCGCCAGACAAGAGACCCAGTACTTC TRBV6-5 . TRBJ2-5 .
CASSQTGLSYNEQFF TGTGCCAGCAGTCAGACAGGTCTCTCCTACAATGAGCAGTTCTTC TRBV6-5 . TRBJ2-1 .
CASSSPKRDTPKHGNTIYF TGTGCCAGCAGCTCCCCAAAAAGAGATACTCCGAAGCACGGAAACACCATATATTTT TRBV5-8 . TRBJ1-3 .
CASSLPQGSYNEQFF TGTGCCAGCAGTTTACCACAGGGTTCCTACAATGAGCAGTTCTTC TRBV28 . TRBJ2-1 .
CASSLERGGHSNQPQHF TGTGCCAGCAGTTTAGAGAGGGGGGGTCATAGCAATCAGCCCCAGCATTTT TRBV28 . TRBJ1-5 .
CASSPREGGNTIYF TGTGCCAGCAGCCCAAGAGAGGGTGGAAACACCATATATTTT TRBV7-2 once TRBJ1-3 .
CASSPQSGSGWNEQFF TGTGCCAGCTCACCACAAAGCGGGAGCGGATGGAATGAGCAGTTCTTC TRBV18 . TRBJ2-1 TRBD2
CASSPPLSSGNTIYF TGTGCCAGCAGTCCCCCGCTGAGCTCTGGAAACACCATATATTTT TRBV28 . TRBJ1-3 .
CASRSSDSPLHF TGTGCCAGCAGGTCGTCTGATTCACCCCTCCACTTT TRBV7-9 . TRBJ1-6 .
CATSASGGDHYGYTF TGTGCCACCAGTGCTTCCGGCGGGGACCACTATGGCTACACCTTC TRBV24-1 . TRBJ1-2 .
CASSVEASGSFEQYF TGTGCCAGCAGCGTAGAGGCTAGCGGGAGTTTCGAGCAGTACTTC TRBV9 . TRBJ2-7 TRBD2
CASSQEQGRAYEQYF TGCGCCAGCAGCCAAGAGCAGGGAAGGGCTTACGAGCAGTACTTC TRBV4-3 . TRBJ2-7 .
CASSRTGTGNTIYF TGTGCCAGCAGTCGGACAGGGACTGGAAACACCATATATTTT TRBV6-6 . TRBJ1-3 TRBD1
CASSAGDPSSNQPQHF TGCGCCAGCAGCGCAGGGGACCCCTCCAGCAATCAGCCCCAGCATTTT TRBV4-1 . TRBJ1-5 .
CASRGGVGQPQHF TGTGCCAGCAGGGGGGGGGTGGGACAGCCCCAGCATTTT TRBV27 . TRBJ1-5 .
CASSQDFVTGQPQHF TGCGCCAGCAGCCAAGATTTCGTAACCGGGCAGCCCCAGCATTTT TRBV4-3 . TRBJ1-5 .
CASSRGGASNQPQHF TGTGCCAGCAGCCGGGGGGGCGCGAGCAATCAGCCCCAGCATTTT TRBV6-2/TRBV6-3 . TRBJ1-5 .
CASSLDPVITDTQYF TGTGCCAGCAGCTTAGATCCGGTTATCACAGATACGCAGTATTTT TRBV7-8 . TRBJ2-3 .
CASRLGGGGSNQPQHF TGTGCCAGCAGGCTTGGGGGGGGCGGGAGCAATCAGCCCCAGCATTTT TRBV27 . TRBJ1-5 .
CASNEGLARETQYF TGTGCCAGCAACGAGGGACTAGCTAGAGAGACCCAGTACTTC TRBV6-6 . TRBJ2-5 TRBD2
CASSQEGGSSYNEQFF TGTGCCAGCAGCCAAGAGGGCGGGAGCAGTTACAATGAGCAGTTCTTC TRBV4-2 . TRBJ2-1 TRBD2
CASSYQGQGAAEQYF TGTGCCAGCAGTTACCAGGGACAGGGGGCCGCCGAGCAGTACTTC TRBV6-5 . TRBJ2-7 TRBD1
CASGDMGPQHF TGTGCCAGCGGGGACATGGGACCCCAGCATTTT TRBV6-5 . TRBJ1-5 .
CASSFGGDLGEKLFF TGTGCCAGCAGCTTTGGGGGGGACTTAGGGGAAAAACTGTTTTTT TRBV5-4 . TRBJ1-4 .
CASTDRGMSYYGYTF TGTGCCAGTACGGACAGGGGTATGTCTTACTATGGCTACACCTTC TRBV19 . TRBJ1-2 TRBD1
CASSQHRMGQGVFSGNTIYF TGTGCCAGCAGCCAACACCGAATGGGACAGGGGGTGTTCTCTGGAAACACCATATATTTT TRBV4-2 . TRBJ1-3 TRBD1
CSASIFEGYEQYF TGCAGTGCTAGTATTTTTGAGGGCTACGAGCAGTACTTC TRBV20-1 few TRBJ2-7 .
CASSHGSNQPQHF TGCGCCAGCAGCCACGGTAGCAATCAGCCCCAGCATTTT TRBV5-1 . TRBJ1-5 .
CATSDVPSGGIETQYF TGTGCCACCAGTGATGTTCCTAGCGGGGGGATAGAGACCCAGTACTTC TRBV24-1 . TRBJ2-5 TRBD2
CAWSRSTGADEQFF TGTGCCTGGAGTCGTTCGACAGGGGCCGATGAGCAGTTCTTC TRBV30 . TRBJ2-1 TRBD1
CASSLDPGGAGYNEQFF TGCGCCAGCAGCTTGGATCCCGGGGGGGCCGGCTACAATGAGCAGTTCTTC TRBV5-1 once TRBJ2-1 TRBD2
CASSSGILNTEAFF TGTGCCAGCAGCTCGGGGATATTGAACACTGAAGCTTTCTTT TRBV7-9 . TRBJ1-1 .
CASSPGEYSNQPQHF TGTGCCAGCAGTCCGGGGGAATATAGCAATCAGCCCCAGCATTTT TRBV2 . TRBJ1-5 .
CASSLGLRQSNQPQHF TGTGCCAGCAGCTTAGGTCTCAGACAGAGCAATCAGCCCCAGCATTTT TRBV7-6 . TRBJ1-5 .
CASSLGPGDEQFF TGTGCCAGCAGCTTAGGGCCAGGGGATGAGCAGTTCTTC TRBV7-3 . TRBJ2-1 .
CASSQTGQGGSPQHF TGTGCCAGCAGCCAGACAGGGCAGGGTGGAAGTCCCCAGCATTTT TRBV3-1/TRBV3-2 once TRBJ1-5 TRBD1
CASSNTRAYQETQYF TGTGCCAGTAGTAATACGAGAGCTTACCAAGAGACCCAGTACTTC TRBV19 once TRBJ2-5 .
CASSSTGGGTEAFF TGCGCCAGCAGCTCGACAGGGGGTGGCACTGAAGCTTTCTTT TRBV5-1 . TRBJ1-1 TRBD1
CASRAGTASGNTIYF TGTGCCAGCAGGGCCGGGACAGCCTCTGGAAACACCATATATTTT TRBV27 . TRBJ1-3 TRBD1
CATTPVQGATEAFF TGTGCCACAACCCCAGTCCAGGGGGCGACTGAAGCTTTCTTT TRBV3-1/TRBV3-2 . TRBJ1-1 TRBD1
CASSFTSSHEQYF TGTGCCAGCAGCTTTACCAGTTCACATGAGCAGTACTTC TRBV7-2 . TRBJ2-7 .
CASSVRGGAGGDTQYF TGTGCCAGCAGCGTACGTGGTGGGGCGGGAGGAGATACGCAGTATTTT TRBV9 . TRBJ2-3 TRBD2
CASSYMVGGTYEQYF TGTGCCAGCAGTTATATGGTGGGAGGGACATACGAGCAGTACTTC TRBV6-6 . TRBJ2-7 .
CASSYSWTGGSYEQYF TGTGCCAGCAGTTACTCGTGGACAGGGGGTTCCTACGAGCAGTACTTC TRBV6-5 . TRBJ2-7 TRBD1
CASSVKRGETDTQYF TGTGCCAGCAGCGTCAAACGGGGGGAAACAGATACGCAGTATTTT TRBV9 . TRBJ2-3 TRBD2
CASSQSDRPSGNTIYF TGCGCCAGCAGCCAGTCGGACAGACCCTCTGGAAACACCATATATTTT TRBV4-3 . TRBJ1-3 .